This is a list of T cell receptor beta chains from one sample in a study of blood T cell repertoires in COVID-19. Sequenced by immunoSEQ multiplex PCR; TCRdb stores in-frame clones only, minus some. Of some 160,000 clones in the sample, about 88% are singletons; the top ten hold over 2%. Sequenced sample: peripheral blood. Every receptor here comes from a woman of 80 years or more with COVID-19, enrolled during active disease. Each CDR3 is given with its conserved first and last residue. D genes are given only for firm matches. Size tells how often a clone was seen (once, few, many) or the class of an expanded clone, and some rows leave it out.

d_call: NA
j_call: TRBJ2-7
clone_size: NA
v_call: TRBV21-1
cdr3_aa: CASSKWGLGPYEQYF
cdr3_nt: TGTGCCAGCAGCAAATGGGGGCTAGGGCCCTACGAGCAGTACTTC

d_call: NA
j_call: TRBJ1-2
clone_size: NA
v_call: TRBV4-2
cdr3_aa: CASSQDLAGYGYTF
cdr3_nt: TGTGCCAGCAGCCAAGATCTGGCAGGGTATGGCTACACCTTC

d_call: NA
j_call: TRBJ1-2
clone_size: once
v_call: TRBV9
cdr3_aa: CASSVEGAVYGYTF
cdr3_nt: TGTGCCAGCAGCGTAGAAGGGGCTGTCTATGGCTACACCTTC

d_call: NA
j_call: TRBJ2-6
clone_size: NA
v_call: TRBV6-5
cdr3_aa: CASGRNTGANVLTF
cdr3_nt: TGTGCCAGCGGGAGGAACACTGGGGCCAACGTCCTGACTTTC

d_call: TRBD1
j_call: TRBJ2-1
clone_size: NA
v_call: TRBV24-1
cdr3_aa: CATSEPGQGRNNEQFF
cdr3_nt: TGTGCCACCAGTGAACCGGGACAGGGGCGAAACAATGAGCAGTTCTTC

d_call: NA
j_call: TRBJ1-5
clone_size: NA
v_call: TRBV5-3
cdr3_aa: CARSPGGRGHNQPQHF
cdr3_nt: TGTGCCAGAAGCCCCGGGGGGAGAGGTCACAATCAGCCCCAGCATTTT

d_call: TRBD1
j_call: TRBJ2-5
clone_size: NA
v_call: TRBV7-2
cdr3_aa: CASSLDTGGQETQYF
cdr3_nt: TGTGCCAGCAGCTTAGACACAGGGGGACAAGAGACCCAGTACTTC

d_call: NA
j_call: TRBJ1-5
clone_size: NA
v_call: TRBV6-2/TRBV6-3
cdr3_aa: CASSWGGSNQPQHF
cdr3_nt: TGTGCCAGCAGTTGGGGGGGAAGCAATCAGCCCCAGCATTTT

d_call: TRBD2
j_call: TRBJ2-1
clone_size: NA
v_call: TRBV6-1
cdr3_aa: CASSERSGGSGNEQFF
cdr3_nt: TGTGCCAGCAGTGAACGGTCGGGAGGGTCGGGGAATGAGCAGTTCTTC

d_call: NA
j_call: TRBJ2-7
clone_size: NA
v_call: TRBV11-3
cdr3_aa: CASSLDGRGGNDEQYF
cdr3_nt: TGTGCCAGCAGCTTAGATGGTCGGGGCGGGAACGACGAGCAGTACTTC

d_call: NA
j_call: TRBJ1-2
clone_size: once
v_call: TRBV20-1
cdr3_aa: CSARDRPGPNF
cdr3_nt: TGCAGTGCTAGAGATCGGCCGGGTCCCAACTTC

d_call: TRBD1
j_call: TRBJ1-5
clone_size: once
v_call: TRBV7-2
cdr3_aa: CASSLGTGTRPQHF
cdr3_nt: TGTGCCAGCAGCTTAGGGACAGGGACTCGGCCCCAGCATTTT

d_call: NA
j_call: TRBJ1-6
clone_size: few
v_call: TRBV12-3/TRBV12-4
cdr3_aa: CASKGIWSPLHF
cdr3_nt: TGTGCCAGCAAGGGGATCTGGTCACCCCTCCACTTT

d_call: TRBD1
j_call: TRBJ1-3
clone_size: few
v_call: TRBV4-2
cdr3_aa: CASSQDIGIRGSGNTIYF
cdr3_nt: TGTGCCAGCAGCCAAGACATCGGAATCAGGGGGTCTGGAAACACCATATATTTT

d_call: NA
j_call: TRBJ1-1
clone_size: once
v_call: TRBV19
cdr3_aa: CASRTDRPLSFEAFF
cdr3_nt: TGTGCCAGTAGAACCGACAGGCCCCTATCCTTTGAAGCTTTCTTT

d_call: TRBD1
j_call: TRBJ1-3
clone_size: NA
v_call: TRBV7-6
cdr3_aa: CASSSRVQGAAYENTIYF
cdr3_nt: TGTGCCAGCAGCTCGAGAGTACAGGGGGCAGCGTACGAAAACACCATATATTTT

d_call: TRBD2
j_call: TRBJ2-1
clone_size: NA
v_call: TRBV5-1
cdr3_aa: CASSLDELAVGREQFF
cdr3_nt: TGCGCCAGCAGCTTGGATGAACTAGCGGTCGGGAGGGAGCAGTTCTTC

d_call: TRBD1
j_call: TRBJ1-2
clone_size: NA
v_call: TRBV28
cdr3_aa: CASSRLGTDYGYTF
cdr3_nt: TGTGCCAGCAGTCGCCTCGGGACAGACTATGGCTACACCTTC

d_call: NA
j_call: TRBJ1-2
clone_size: NA
v_call: TRBV7-3
cdr3_aa: CASSPRINYGYTF
cdr3_nt: TGTGCCAGCAGCCCGAGGATAAACTATGGCTACACCTTC

d_call: TRBD2
j_call: TRBJ2-3
clone_size: NA
v_call: TRBV9
cdr3_aa: CASSVRREGRSDTQYF
cdr3_nt: TGTGCCAGCAGCGTGAGGCGGGAGGGCCGATCAGATACGCAGTATTTT

d_call: NA
j_call: TRBJ1-1
clone_size: few
v_call: TRBV19
cdr3_aa: CASSLPWAAFF
cdr3_nt: TGTGCCAGTAGTCTGCCGTGGGCAGCTTTCTTT

d_call: TRBD1
j_call: TRBJ2-5
clone_size: NA
v_call: TRBV12-3/TRBV12-4
cdr3_aa: CASSHRGTGTQYF
cdr3_nt: TGTGCCAGCAGCCACAGGGGAACCGGGACCCAGTACTTC